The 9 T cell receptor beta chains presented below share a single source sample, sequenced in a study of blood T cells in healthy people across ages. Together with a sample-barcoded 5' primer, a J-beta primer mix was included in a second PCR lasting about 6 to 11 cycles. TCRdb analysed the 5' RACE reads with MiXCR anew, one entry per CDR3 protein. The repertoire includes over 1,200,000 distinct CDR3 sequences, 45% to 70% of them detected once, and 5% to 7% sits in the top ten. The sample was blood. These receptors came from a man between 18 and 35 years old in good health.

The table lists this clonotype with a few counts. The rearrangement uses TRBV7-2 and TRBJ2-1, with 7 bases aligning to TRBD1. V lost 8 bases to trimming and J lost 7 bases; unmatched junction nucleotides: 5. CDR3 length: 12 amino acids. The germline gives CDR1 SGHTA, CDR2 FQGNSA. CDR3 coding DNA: TGTGCCAGCGGGACAGCAAATAATGAGCAGTTCTTC. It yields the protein CASGTANNEQFF. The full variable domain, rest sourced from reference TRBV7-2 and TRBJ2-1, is GAGVSQSPSNKVTEKGKDVELRCDPISGHTALYWYRQSLGQGLEFLIYFQGNSAPDKSGLPSDRFSAERTGGSVSTLTIQRTQQEDSAVYLCASGTANNEQFFGPGTRLTVL.

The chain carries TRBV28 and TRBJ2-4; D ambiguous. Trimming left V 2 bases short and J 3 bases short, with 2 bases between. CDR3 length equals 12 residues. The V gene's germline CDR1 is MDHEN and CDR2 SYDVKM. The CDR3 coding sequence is TGTGCCAGCAGTTTAGACAAAAACATTCAGTACTTC. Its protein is CASSLDKNIQYF.

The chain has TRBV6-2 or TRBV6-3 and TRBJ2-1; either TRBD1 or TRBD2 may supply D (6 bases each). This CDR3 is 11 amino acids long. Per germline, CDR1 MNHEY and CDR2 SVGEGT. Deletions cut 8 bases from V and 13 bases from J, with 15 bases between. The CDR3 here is CASGRGETQFF. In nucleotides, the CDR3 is TGTGCCAGCGGAAGGGGGGAGACCCAGTTCTTC.

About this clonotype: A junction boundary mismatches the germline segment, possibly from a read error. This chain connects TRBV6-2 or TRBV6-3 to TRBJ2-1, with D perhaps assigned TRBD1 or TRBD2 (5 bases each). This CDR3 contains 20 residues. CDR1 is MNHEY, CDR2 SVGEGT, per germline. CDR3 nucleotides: TGTGCTAGCAGTTACTCGAGTGGGGGTGACCTCATAAGCCCGTACAATGAGCAGTTCTTC. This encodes CASSYSSGGDLISPYNEQFF.

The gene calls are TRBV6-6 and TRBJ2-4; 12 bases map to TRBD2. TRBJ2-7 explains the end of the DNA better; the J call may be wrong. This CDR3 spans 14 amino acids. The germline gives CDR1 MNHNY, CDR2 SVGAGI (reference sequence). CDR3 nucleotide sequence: TGTGCCAGCACCCAGGGACTAGCGGGTTACGAGCAGTACTTC. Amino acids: CASTQGLAGYEQYF.

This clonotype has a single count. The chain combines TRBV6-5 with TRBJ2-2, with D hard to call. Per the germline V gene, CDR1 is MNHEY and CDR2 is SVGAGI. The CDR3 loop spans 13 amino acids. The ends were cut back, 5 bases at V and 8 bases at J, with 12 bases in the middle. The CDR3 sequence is CASSDRVLGELFF. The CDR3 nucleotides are TGTGCCAGCAGTGATCGGGTACTTGGGGAGCTGTTTTTT.

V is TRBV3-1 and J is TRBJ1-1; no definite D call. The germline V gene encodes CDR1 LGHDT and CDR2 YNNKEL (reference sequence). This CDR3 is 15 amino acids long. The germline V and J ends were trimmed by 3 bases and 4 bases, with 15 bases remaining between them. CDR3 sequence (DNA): TGTGCCAGCAGCCACGCTGGAGGGTCCAGCACTGAAGCTTTCTTT. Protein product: CASSHAGGSSTEAFF.

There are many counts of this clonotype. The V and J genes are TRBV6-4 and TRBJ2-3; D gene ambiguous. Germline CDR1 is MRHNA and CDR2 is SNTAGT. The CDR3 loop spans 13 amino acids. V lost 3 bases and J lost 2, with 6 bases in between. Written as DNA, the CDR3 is TGTGCCAGCAGTGAATCCCCCACAGATACGCAGTATTTT. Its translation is CASSESPTDTQYF.

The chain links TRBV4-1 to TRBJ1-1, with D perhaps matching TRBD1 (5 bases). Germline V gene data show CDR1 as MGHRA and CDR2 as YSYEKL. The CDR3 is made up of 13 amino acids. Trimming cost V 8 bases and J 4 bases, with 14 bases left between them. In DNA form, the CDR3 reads TGCGCCAGCGGGGCAGGATGGGGCACTGAAGCTTTCTTT. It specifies CASGAGWGTEAFF.